A selection of T cell receptor beta chains follows, all from one sample in a study of T cells in Graves' hyperthyroidism and ophthalmopathy. Each CDR3 protein gets one entry after TCRdb re-called the multiplex PCR reads with MiXCR. The repertoire includes about 350,000 distinct CDR3 sequences, approximately 15% of them detected once, and 34% sits in the top ten. Sequencing input: blood. The receptor source for this set is a woman in her thirties or forties with Graves' ophthalmopathy. CDR3s include the opening cysteine and the closing phenylalanine or tryptophan. The order of the fields is D gene, CDR3 length, clone size, V gene, J gene, CDR3 DNA, CDR3 protein. A D gene is named only where the DNA matches it firmly. Expanded clones are given a class, and other clones once, few, many or no size at all.

d_gene: .; len: 16; abundance: many; v_gene: TRBV28; j_gene: TRBJ2-2; CDR3nt: TGTGCCAGCAGTTCCCCGGCTGCGAAAGGCACCGGGGAGCTGTTTTTT; CDR3aa: CASSSPAAKGTGELFF
d_gene: .; len: 15; abundance: many; v_gene: TRBV12-5; j_gene: TRBJ2-7; CDR3nt: TGTGCTAGTGGTTTGGTATTGGGGGAAAAGTACGAGCAGTACTTC; CDR3aa: CASGLVLGEKYEQYF
d_gene: .; len: 15; abundance: few; v_gene: TRBV6-1; j_gene: TRBJ1-5; CDR3nt: TGTGCCAGCAGCCAACATCCGGGCAGTAATCAGCCCCAGCATTTT; CDR3aa: CASSQHPGSNQPQHF
d_gene: TRBD2; len: 12; abundance: many; v_gene: TRBV20-1; j_gene: TRBJ2-1; CDR3nt: TGCAGTGCCGGGGGGACCTACAATGAGCAGTTCTTC; CDR3aa: CSAGGTYNEQFF
d_gene: TRBD1; len: 13; abundance: few; v_gene: TRBV19; j_gene: TRBJ1-2; CDR3nt: TGTGCCAGTTGGACAGGGGTTGATTATGGCTACACCTTC; CDR3aa: CASWTGVDYGYTF
d_gene: .; len: 13; abundance: many; v_gene: TRBV29-1; j_gene: TRBJ1-2; CDR3nt: TGCAGCGGATATCAGGGAGGCAACTATGGCTACACCTTC; CDR3aa: CSGYQGGNYGYTF
d_gene: .; len: 17; abundance: .; v_gene: TRBV19; j_gene: TRBJ1-5; CDR3nt: TGTGCCAGTAGTATAGATTCTGACAGGCTTAGCAATCAGCCCCAGCATTTT; CDR3aa: CASSIDSDRLSNQPQHF
d_gene: .; len: 13; abundance: few; v_gene: TRBV9; j_gene: TRBJ2-1; CDR3nt: TGTGCCAGCAGCGTAGTGTTCGGGAATGAGCAGTTCTTC; CDR3aa: CASSVVFGNEQFF
d_gene: .; len: 16; abundance: many; v_gene: TRBV7-8; j_gene: TRBJ1-6; CDR3nt: TGTGCCAGCAGCCCTGGACAGAGCTCCTATAATTCACCCCTCCACTTT; CDR3aa: CASSPGQSSYNSPLHF
d_gene: .; len: 15; abundance: few; v_gene: TRBV5-1; j_gene: TRBJ2-7; CDR3nt: TGCGCCAGCAGCCGGGGGGAGACAGGGTCCTACGAGCAGTACTTC; CDR3aa: CASSRGETGSYEQYF
d_gene: .; len: 19; abundance: .; v_gene: TRBV6-1; j_gene: TRBJ1-2; CDR3nt: TGTGCCAGCAGGCGCGAAGCCCCGTGGGGGGACCGACGTGGATATGGCTACACCTTC; CDR3aa: CASRREAPWGDRRGYGYTF
d_gene: TRBD2; len: 17; abundance: many; v_gene: TRBV28; j_gene: TRBJ2-2; CDR3nt: TGTGCCAGCAGTTTAATGGTTGTAGCGGGGAACACCGGGGAGCTGTTTTTT; CDR3aa: CASSLMVVAGNTGELFF
d_gene: TRBD2; len: 17; abundance: many; v_gene: TRBV2; j_gene: TRBJ2-3; CDR3nt: TGTGCCAGCAGTGAAGCGGGTAGCGGGGGGGCCGCAGATACGCAGTATTTT; CDR3aa: CASSEAGSGGAADTQYF
d_gene: .; len: 15; abundance: few; v_gene: TRBV20-1; j_gene: TRBJ1-4; CDR3nt: TGCAGTGCTAGAGATTGGTGGCAGGGCGGGGAAAAACTGTTTTTT; CDR3aa: CSARDWWQGGEKLFF
d_gene: .; len: 16; abundance: .; v_gene: TRBV20-1; j_gene: TRBJ2-1; CDR3nt: TGCAGTGCTAGTAGGTTAGACGGGGCCGGCTACAATGAGCAGTTCTTC; CDR3aa: CSASRLDGAGYNEQFF
d_gene: .; len: 15; abundance: many; v_gene: TRBV19; j_gene: TRBJ1-1; CDR3nt: TGTGCCAGTAGTACCCACAGGACGGGGGACACTGAAGCTTTCTTT; CDR3aa: CASSTHRTGDTEAFF
d_gene: .; len: 15; abundance: .; v_gene: TRBV20-1; j_gene: TRBJ2-1; CDR3nt: TGCAGTGCTAGAGATCGAGGTAGCGACCGAAATGAGCAGTTCTTC; CDR3aa: CSARDRGSDRNEQFF
d_gene: .; len: 15; abundance: .; v_gene: TRBV5-1; j_gene: TRBJ2-5; CDR3nt: TGCGCCAGCAGCCCGCGGGGGACAGCTCAAGAGACCCAGTACTTC; CDR3aa: CASSPRGTAQETQYF
d_gene: TRBD2; len: 16; abundance: many; v_gene: TRBV20-1; j_gene: TRBJ2-1; CDR3nt: TGCAGTGCTACCCACACGGGACTAGCGGGACCCAATGAGCAGTTCTTC; CDR3aa: CSATHTGLAGPNEQFF
d_gene: .; len: 16; abundance: many; v_gene: TRBV6-5; j_gene: TRBJ2-1; CDR3nt: TGTGCCAGCAGTTACTCGCGTGGGCCCCACGGGAATGAGCAGTTCTTC; CDR3aa: CASSYSRGPHGNEQFF
d_gene: TRBD2; len: 17; abundance: .; v_gene: TRBV19; j_gene: TRBJ2-5; CDR3nt: TGTGCCAGTAGTACCGGACTAGCGGGAGGGGGAAAGGAGACCCAGTACTTC; CDR3aa: CASSTGLAGGGKETQYF
d_gene: TRBD2; len: 17; abundance: few; v_gene: TRBV10-3; j_gene: TRBJ2-1; CDR3nt: TGTGCCATCAGTAAAACTAGCGGGGCTCCCTCCTACAATGAGCAGTTCTTC; CDR3aa: CAISKTSGAPSYNEQFF
d_gene: .; len: 11; abundance: many; v_gene: TRBV30; j_gene: TRBJ2-7; CDR3nt: TGTGCCTGGACCAAAAGCTACGAGCAGTACTTC; CDR3aa: CAWTKSYEQYF
d_gene: .; len: 16; abundance: .; v_gene: TRBV9; j_gene: TRBJ2-2; CDR3nt: TGTGCCAGCACCCCCGCGGCTAGCCCTTCCACCGGGGAGCTGTTTTTT; CDR3aa: CASTPAASPSTGELFF
d_gene: .; len: 15; abundance: many; v_gene: TRBV6-1; j_gene: TRBJ2-2; CDR3nt: TGTGCCAGCAGCCTCCGGGGTGGGGTCACCGGGGAGCTGTTTTTT; CDR3aa: CASSLRGGVTGELFF
d_gene: .; len: 15; abundance: many; v_gene: TRBV7-9; j_gene: TRBJ2-3; CDR3nt: TGTGCCAGCGGCCCTCTGGCCCGATCCACAGATACGCAGTATTTT; CDR3aa: CASGPLARSTDTQYF
d_gene: TRBD1; len: 15; abundance: .; v_gene: TRBV11-2; j_gene: TRBJ2-5; CDR3nt: TGTGCCAGCAGCTTCGACAGGGGATACCAAGAGACCCAGTACTTC; CDR3aa: CASSFDRGYQETQYF
d_gene: .; len: 15; abundance: many; v_gene: TRBV7-6; j_gene: TRBJ2-2; CDR3nt: TGTGCCAGCAGCTTAGCTTCCGGGATCACCGGGGAGCTGTTTTTT; CDR3aa: CASSLASGITGELFF
d_gene: .; len: 16; abundance: many; v_gene: TRBV6-1; j_gene: TRBJ1-5; CDR3nt: TGTGCCAGCAGTTCCGGCACCCGAACCGACGATCAGCCCCAGCATTTT; CDR3aa: CASSSGTRTDDQPQHF
d_gene: TRBD2; len: 18; abundance: .; v_gene: TRBV6-5; j_gene: TRBJ2-2; CDR3nt: TGTGCCAGCAGTTACTCGCGGATGACTAGCGGGTTCACCGGGGAGCTGTTTTTT; CDR3aa: CASSYSRMTSGFTGELFF
d_gene: .; len: 13; abundance: many; v_gene: TRBV28; j_gene: TRBJ2-1; CDR3nt: TGTGCCAGCAGACCCGGGGGACGCAATGAGCAGTTCTTC; CDR3aa: CASRPGGRNEQFF
d_gene: .; len: 11; abundance: .; v_gene: TRBV6-2/TRBV6-3; j_gene: TRBJ2-3; CDR3nt: TGTGCCAGCGGCCCCACAGGTACGCAGTATTTT; CDR3aa: CASGPTGTQYF